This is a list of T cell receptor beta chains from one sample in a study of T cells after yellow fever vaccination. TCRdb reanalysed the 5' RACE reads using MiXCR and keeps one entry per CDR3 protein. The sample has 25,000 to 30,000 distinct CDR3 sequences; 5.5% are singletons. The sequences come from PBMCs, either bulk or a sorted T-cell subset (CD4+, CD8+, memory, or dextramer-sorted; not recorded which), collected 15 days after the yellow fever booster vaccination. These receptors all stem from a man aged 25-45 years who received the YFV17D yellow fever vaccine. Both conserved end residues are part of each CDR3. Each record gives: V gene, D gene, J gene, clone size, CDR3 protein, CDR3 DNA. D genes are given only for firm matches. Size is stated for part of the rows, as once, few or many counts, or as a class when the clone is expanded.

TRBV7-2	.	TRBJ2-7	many	CASSYGQSSEQYF	TGTGCCAGCAGCTACGGACAGTCCTCGGAGCAGTACTTC
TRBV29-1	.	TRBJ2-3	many	CSVRKGSVTDTQYF	TGCAGCGTCCGGAAGGGGTCCGTCACAGATACGCAGTATTTT
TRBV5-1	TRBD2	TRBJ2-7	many	CASSLAAGGPGEQYF	TGCGCCAGCAGCTTGGCCGCGGGAGGGCCCGGGGAGCAGTACTTC
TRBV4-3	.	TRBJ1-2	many	CASSQDRDSWYGYTF	TGCGCCAGCAGCCAAGATCGGGACTCTTGGTATGGCTACACCTTC
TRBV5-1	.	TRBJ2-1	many	CASSLSGPSYNEQFF	TGCGCCAGCAGCTTGAGCGGTCCCTCCTACAATGAGCAGTTCTTC
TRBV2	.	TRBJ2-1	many	CASRMAGIYNEQFF	TGTGCCAGCAGGATGGCGGGTATCTACAATGAGCAGTTCTTC
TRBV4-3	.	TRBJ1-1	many	CASSQDRANTEAFF	TGCGCCAGCAGCCAAGACAGGGCGAACACTGAAGCTTTCTTT
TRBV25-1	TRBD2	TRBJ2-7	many	CASRASGSYEQYF	TGTGCCAGCAGAGCTAGCGGGAGTTACGAGCAGTACTTC
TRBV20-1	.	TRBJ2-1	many	CSARGENEQFF	TGCAGTGCTAGAGGGGAGAATGAGCAGTTCTTC
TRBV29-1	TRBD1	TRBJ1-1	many	CSVTGTVNTEAFF	TGCAGCGTGACCGGGACAGTGAACACTGAAGCTTTCTTT
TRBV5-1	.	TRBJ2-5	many	CASSPRGLETQYF	TGCGCCAGCAGCCCGCGGGGATTGGAGACCCAGTACTTC
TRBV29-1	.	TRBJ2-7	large	CSVSRDEPYEQYF	TGCAGCGTTTCCCGGGACGAACCCTACGAGCAGTACTTC
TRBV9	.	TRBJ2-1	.	CASSVASGEKERQFF	TGTGCCAGCAGCGTAGCGTCGGGAGAGAAAGAGAGGCAGTTCTTC
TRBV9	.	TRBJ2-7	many	CASSVKPTYEQYF	TGTGCCAGCAGCGTAAAACCTACCTACGAGCAGTACTTC
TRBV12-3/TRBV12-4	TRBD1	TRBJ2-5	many	CASSLDRGETQYF	TGTGCCAGCAGTTTAGACAGGGGAGAGACCCAGTACTTC
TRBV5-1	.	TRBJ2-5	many	CASSLVVSAVEETQYF	TGCGCCAGCAGCTTGGTGGTGTCGGCAGTGGAAGAGACCCAGTACTTC
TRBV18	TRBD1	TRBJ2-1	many	CASSPQQGMIVEQFF	TGTGCCAGCTCACCACAACAGGGGATGATCGTTGAGCAGTTCTTC
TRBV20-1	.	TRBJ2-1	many	CSASSRENEQFF	TGCAGTGCTAGTTCTCGGGAGAATGAGCAGTTCTTC
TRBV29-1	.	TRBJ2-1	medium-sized	CSVQEYNEQFF	TGCAGCGTACAGGAATACAATGAGCAGTTCTTC
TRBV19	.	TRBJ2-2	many	CASCQGVTGELFF	TGTGCCAGCTGCCAGGGTGTCACCGGGGAGCTGTTTTTT
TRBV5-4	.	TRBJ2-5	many	CASSLAAGAGEETQYF	TGTGCCAGCAGCTTGGCTGCGGGGGCAGGGGAAGAGACCCAGTACTTC
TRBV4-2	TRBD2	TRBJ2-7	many	CASSQDEGGSYEQYF	TGTGCCAGCAGCCAAGATGAGGGAGGGTCCTACGAGCAGTACTTC
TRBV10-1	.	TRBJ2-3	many	CASNREGTDTQYF	TGCGCCAGCAACAGGGAAGGCACAGATACGCAGTATTTT
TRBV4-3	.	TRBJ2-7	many	CASSQWTDNYEQYF	TGCGCCAGCAGCCAATGGACGGACAACTACGAGCAGTACTTC